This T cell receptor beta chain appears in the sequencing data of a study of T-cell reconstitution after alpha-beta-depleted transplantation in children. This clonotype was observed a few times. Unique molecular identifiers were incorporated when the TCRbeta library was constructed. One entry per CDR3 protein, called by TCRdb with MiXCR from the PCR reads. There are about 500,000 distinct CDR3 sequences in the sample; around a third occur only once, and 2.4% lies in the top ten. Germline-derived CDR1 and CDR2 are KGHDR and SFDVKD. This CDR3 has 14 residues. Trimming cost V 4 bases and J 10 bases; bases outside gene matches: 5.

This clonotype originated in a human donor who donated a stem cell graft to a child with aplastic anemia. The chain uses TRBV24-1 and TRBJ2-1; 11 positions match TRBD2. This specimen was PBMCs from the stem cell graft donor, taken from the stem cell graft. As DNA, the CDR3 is TGTGCCACCAGTGACCTAGCGGGAGGCGGGGAGCAGTTCTTC. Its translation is CATSDLAGGGEQFF.